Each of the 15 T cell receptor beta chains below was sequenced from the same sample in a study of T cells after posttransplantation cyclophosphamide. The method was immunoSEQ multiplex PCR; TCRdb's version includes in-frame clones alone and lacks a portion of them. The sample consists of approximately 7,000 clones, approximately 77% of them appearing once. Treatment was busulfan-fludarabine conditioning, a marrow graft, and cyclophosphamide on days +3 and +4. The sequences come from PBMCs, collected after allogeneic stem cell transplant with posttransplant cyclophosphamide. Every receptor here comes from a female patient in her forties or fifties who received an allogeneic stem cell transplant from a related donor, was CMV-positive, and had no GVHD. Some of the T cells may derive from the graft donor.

In DNA form, the CDR3 reads TGTGCCAGCAGCCTGAATAGAAATGAAAAACTGTTTTTT. Protein product: CASSLNRNEKLFF. This chain uses TRBV4-2 with TRBJ1-4; D unresolved. Trimming stripped 4 bases from V and 5 bases from J, with 8 bases between. The CDR3 consists of 13 residues. CDR1 and CDR2 from the germline V gene are LGHNA and YNFKEQ.

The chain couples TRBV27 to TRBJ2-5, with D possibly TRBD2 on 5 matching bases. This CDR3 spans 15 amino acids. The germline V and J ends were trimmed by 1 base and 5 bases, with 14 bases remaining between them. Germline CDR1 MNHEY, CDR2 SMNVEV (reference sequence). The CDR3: CASSLLMGSGETQYF. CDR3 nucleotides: TGTGCCAGCAGTTTATTAATGGGGTCGGGGGAGACCCAGTACTTC.

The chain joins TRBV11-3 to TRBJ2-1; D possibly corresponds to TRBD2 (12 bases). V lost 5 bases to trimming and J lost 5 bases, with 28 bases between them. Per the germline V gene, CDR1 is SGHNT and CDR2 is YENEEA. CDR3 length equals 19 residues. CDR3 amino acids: CASSRGTGGSSGRDNEQFF. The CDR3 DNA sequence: TGTGCCAGCAGCCGCGGGACAGGGGGATCTAGCGGGAGGGACAATGAGCAGTTCTTC.

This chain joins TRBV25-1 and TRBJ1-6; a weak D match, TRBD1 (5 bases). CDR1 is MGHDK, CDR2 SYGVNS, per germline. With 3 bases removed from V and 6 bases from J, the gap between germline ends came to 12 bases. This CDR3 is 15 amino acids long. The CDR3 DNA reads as TGTGCCAGCAGTGACCTGGGGGGTCCTAATTCACCCCTCCACTTT. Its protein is CASSDLGGPNSPLHF.

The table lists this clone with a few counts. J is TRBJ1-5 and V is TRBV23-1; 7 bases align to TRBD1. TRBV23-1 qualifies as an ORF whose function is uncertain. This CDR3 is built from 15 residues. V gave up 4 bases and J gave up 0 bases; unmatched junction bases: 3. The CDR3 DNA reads TGCGCCAGCAGTCGAGACAGGGTTAGCAATCAGCCCCAGCATTTT. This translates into CASSRDRVSNQPQHF.

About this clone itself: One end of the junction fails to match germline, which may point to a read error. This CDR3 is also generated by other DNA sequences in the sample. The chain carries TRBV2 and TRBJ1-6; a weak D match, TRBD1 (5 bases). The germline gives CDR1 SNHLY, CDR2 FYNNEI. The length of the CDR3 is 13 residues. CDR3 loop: CASGKTDNSPLHF. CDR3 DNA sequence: TGTGCCAGCGGAAAGACAGACAATTCCCCCCTCCACTTT. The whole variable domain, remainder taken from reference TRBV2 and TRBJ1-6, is EPEVTQTPSHQVTQMGQEVILRCVPISNHLYFYWYRQILGQKVEFLVSFYNNEISEKSEIFDDQFSVERPDGSNFTLKIRSTKLEDSAMYFCASGKTDNSPLHFGNGTRLTVT.

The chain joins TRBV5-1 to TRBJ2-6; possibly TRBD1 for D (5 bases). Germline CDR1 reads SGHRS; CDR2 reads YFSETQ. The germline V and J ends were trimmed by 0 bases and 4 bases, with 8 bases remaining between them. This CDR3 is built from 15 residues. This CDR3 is CASSLGPGGANVLTF. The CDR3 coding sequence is TGCGCCAGCAGCTTGGGGCCAGGGGGGGCCAACGTCCTGACTTTC.

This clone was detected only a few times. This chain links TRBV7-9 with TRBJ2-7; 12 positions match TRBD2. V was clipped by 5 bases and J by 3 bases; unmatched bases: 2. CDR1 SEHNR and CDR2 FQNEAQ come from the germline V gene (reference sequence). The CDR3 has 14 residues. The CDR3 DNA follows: TGTGCCAGCAGCGAGGGACTAGCGGGCTACGAGCAGTACTTC. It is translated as CASSEGLAGYEQYF.

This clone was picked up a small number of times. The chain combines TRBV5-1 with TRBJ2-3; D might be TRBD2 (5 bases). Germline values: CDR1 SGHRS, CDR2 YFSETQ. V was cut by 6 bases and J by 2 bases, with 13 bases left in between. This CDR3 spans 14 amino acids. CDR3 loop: CASTPWEPTDTQYF. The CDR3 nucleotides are TGCGCCAGCACCCCTTGGGAGCCCACAGATACGCAGTATTTT.

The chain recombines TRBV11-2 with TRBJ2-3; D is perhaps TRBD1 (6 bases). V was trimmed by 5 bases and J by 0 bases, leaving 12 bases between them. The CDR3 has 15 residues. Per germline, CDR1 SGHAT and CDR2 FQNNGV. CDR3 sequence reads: CASSPDRASTDTQYF. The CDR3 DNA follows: TGTGCCAGCAGCCCGGACAGAGCTAGCACAGATACGCAGTATTTT.

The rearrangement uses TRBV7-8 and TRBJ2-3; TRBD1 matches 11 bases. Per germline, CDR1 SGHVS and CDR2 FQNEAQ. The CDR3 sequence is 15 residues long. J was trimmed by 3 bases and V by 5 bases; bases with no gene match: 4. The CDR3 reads CASSPRDRGTDTQYF. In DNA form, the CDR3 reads TGTGCCAGCAGCCCACGGGACAGGGGGACAGATACGCAGTATTTT.

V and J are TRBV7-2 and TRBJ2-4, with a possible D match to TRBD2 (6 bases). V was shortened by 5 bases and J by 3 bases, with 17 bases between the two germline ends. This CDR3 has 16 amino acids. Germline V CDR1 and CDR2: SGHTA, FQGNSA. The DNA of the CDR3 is TGTGCCAGCAGCGAGCAATTAGCGGATCTCAAAAACATTCAGTACTTC. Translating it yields CASSEQLADLKNIQYF.

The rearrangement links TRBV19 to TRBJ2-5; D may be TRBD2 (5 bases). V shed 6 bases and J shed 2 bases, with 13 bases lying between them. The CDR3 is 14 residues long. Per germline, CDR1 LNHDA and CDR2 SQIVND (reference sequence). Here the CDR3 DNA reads TGTGCCAGTAGGGCAGAACTAGGGCAAGAGACCCAGTACTTC. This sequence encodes CASRAELGQETQYF.

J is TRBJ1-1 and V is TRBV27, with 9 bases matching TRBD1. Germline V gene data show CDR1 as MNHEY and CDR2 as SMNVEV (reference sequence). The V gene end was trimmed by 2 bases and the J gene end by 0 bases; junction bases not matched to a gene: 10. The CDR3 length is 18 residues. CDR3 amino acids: CASSLRLGQGRLNTEAFF. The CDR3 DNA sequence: TGTGCCAGCAGTTTAAGATTAGGACAGGGGAGACTGAACACTGAAGCTTTCTTT.

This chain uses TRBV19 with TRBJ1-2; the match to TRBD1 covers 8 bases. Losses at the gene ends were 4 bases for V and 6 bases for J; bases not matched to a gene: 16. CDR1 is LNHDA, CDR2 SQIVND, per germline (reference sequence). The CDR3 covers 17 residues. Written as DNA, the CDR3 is TGTGCCAGTAGTACCCTGCCGGGGCAGGGGGCGTTTAATGGCTACACCTTC. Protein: CASSTLPGQGAFNGYTF.